Listed here are 13 T cell receptor beta chains from one sample, sequenced in a study of control samples from healthy donors and cancer patients. Method: immunoSEQ multiplex PCR; TCRdb's copy keeps in-frame clones and lacks some. The sample carries over 150,000 clones, 96% recorded once. The sample comprised blood. Receptor source: a woman aged 25 to 45 in good health.

Concerning this clone: The same CDR3 arises from other DNA sequences in this sample as well. This sequence joins TRBV28 and TRBJ1-5; D perhaps matches TRBD1 (5 bases). Germline V gene data show CDR1 as MDHEN and CDR2 as SYDVKM. The V gene lost 1 base and the J gene lost 4 bases, with 8 bases spanning the gap. The CDR3 is made up of 14 amino acids. The CDR3 region is CASSLSGPNQPQHF. The CDR3 region has the DNA TGTGCCAGCAGTTTATCAGGGCCGAATCAGCCCCAGCATTTT.

The rearrangement links TRBV6-6 to TRBJ1-3; D perhaps matches TRBD1 (5 bases). This CDR3 comprises 14 residues. In germline, CDR1 is MNHNY, CDR2 SVGAGI (reference sequence). Trimming removed 7 bases at V and 1 base at J, with 11 bases between. The CDR3 DNA follows: TGTGCCAGCAAGGGGAGCGGTTCTGGAAACACCATATATTTT. Translation: CASKGSGSGNTIYF.

This chain uses TRBV11-2 with TRBJ2-7; tentatively, D is TRBD2 (5 bases). CDR3 length: 15 residues. V was trimmed by 5 bases and J by 0 bases, leaving 14 bases between them. Germline-derived CDR1 and CDR2 are SGHAT and FQNNGV. The CDR3 here is CASSVGRRSSYEQYF. The DNA for the CDR3 is TGTGCCAGCAGCGTCGGCAGGAGGAGCTCCTACGAGCAGTACTTC. Full variable domain (missing parts from reference TRBV11-2 and TRBJ2-7): EAGVAQSPRYKIIEKRQSVAFWCNPISGHATLYWYQQILGQGPKLLIQFQNNGVVDDSQLPKDRFSAERLKGVDSTLKIQPAKLEDSAVYLCASSVGRRSSYEQYFGPGTRLTVT.

The count of this clone is one. The rearrangement uses TRBV6-5 and TRBJ1-1; D is ambiguous. Between the trimmed V and J ends, which lost 6 bases and 3 bases, there was a span of 14 bases. Germline V gene sequence: CDR1 MNHEY, CDR2 SVGAGI. The CDR3 has 14 amino acids. The CDR3 region is CASRPGVMDTEAFF. Here the CDR3 DNA reads TGTGCCAGCAGACCCGGGGTGATGGACACTGAAGCTTTCTTT.

The chain joins TRBV16 to TRBJ1-3; 7 bases fit TRBD1. V trimming: 2 bases; J trimming: 2 bases; junction bases outside the gene matches: 0. CDR1 KGHSY and CDR2 FQNENV come from the germline V gene. The CDR3 totals 14 residues. The chain's CDR3 is CASSQQGAGNTIYF. The CDR3 DNA reads TGTGCCAGCAGCCAACAGGGGGCTGGAAACACCATATATTTT.

This chain connects TRBV29-1 to TRBJ2-2; D remains unclear. Trimming shortened V by 4 bases and J by 0 bases, and 6 bases separated the two germline ends. The CDR3 consists of 13 residues. CDR1 and CDR2 from the germline V gene are SQVTM and ANQGSEA. The CDR3 is CSVVNSNTGELFF. The CDR3 DNA reads as TGCAGCGTTGTTAACTCGAACACCGGGGAGCTGTTTTTT.

The gene calls are TRBV25-1 and TRBJ1-6, with D possibly TRBD1 on 5 matching bases. This CDR3 comprises 16 residues. The germline V gene has CDR1 MGHDK and CDR2 SYGVNS. Trimming removed 5 bases from V and 7 bases from J, with 18 bases in between. The CDR3 spells CASSNSPAGINSPLHF. Here the CDR3 DNA reads TGTGCCAGCAGTAACTCCCCGGCAGGGATCAATTCACCCCTCCACTTT.

The rearrangement uses TRBV9 and TRBJ2-1; no clear D. Between the trimmed V and J ends, which lost 3 bases and 1 base, there was a span of 14 bases. The CDR3 runs to 16 residues. Per the germline V gene, CDR1 is SGDLS and CDR2 is YYNGEE. The CDR3 reads CASSGSQSVSYNEQFF. The CDR3 DNA sequence: TGTGCCAGCAGCGGGAGTCAGAGCGTTTCCTACAATGAGCAGTTCTTC.

J is TRBJ1-6 and V is TRBV2; D is unclear. V was trimmed by 1 base and J by 10 bases, leaving 8 bases between them. The CDR3 has 13 residues. Germline CDR1 is SNHLY and CDR2 is FYNNEI. Written as DNA, the CDR3 is TGTGCCAGCAGTGAAGAAGAGGTCTCACCCCTCCACTTT. Encoded protein: CASSEEEVSPLHF.

This chain connects TRBV6-2 or TRBV6-3 to TRBJ1-1; D is unclear. The V gene lost 4 bases and the J gene lost 4 bases, with 10 bases spanning the gap. Per the germline V gene, CDR1 is MNHEY and CDR2 is SVGEGT. The CDR3 sequence is 13 residues long. The CDR3 DNA reads TGTGCCAGCAGTTCAACCGTGGGCACTGAAGCTTTCTTT. Amino acid sequence: CASSSTVGTEAFF.

The chain joins TRBV27 to TRBJ1-1, with D hard to call. The CDR3 contains 14 residues. Germline V CDR1 and CDR2: MNHEY, SMNVEV (reference sequence). Trimming removed 6 bases from V and 1 base from J, with 12 bases in between. The CDR3 region is CASRISQRNTEAFF. DNA of the CDR3: TGTGCCAGCAGGATATCACAAAGGAACACTGAAGCTTTCTTT.

The chain carries TRBV28 and TRBJ1-5, with D perhaps TRBD1 (5 bases). The V and J ends lost 3 bases and 4 bases respectively, with 16 bases between them. This CDR3 is built from 16 residues. Germline V lookup: CDR1 MDHEN, CDR2 SYDVKM. The CDR3 here is CASSLVSTAINQPQHF. CDR3 DNA: TGTGCCAGCAGTTTGGTATCGACAGCCATTAATCAGCCCCAGCATTTT.

This sequence joins TRBV28 and TRBJ1-5; D possibly corresponds to TRBD1 (5 bases). With 5 bases removed from V and 3 bases from J, the gap between germline ends came to 14 bases. The CDR3 contains 15 residues. Germline CDR1 reads MDHEN; CDR2 reads SYDVKM. The DNA for the CDR3 is TGTGCCAGCAGTGGGGACGGTGGCTCCAATCAGCCCCAGCATTTT. It codes for CASSGDGGSNQPQHF.